The clone carrying this T cell receptor (beta chain) was seen only a few times. For TCR, cDNA came from 5'RACE template switching, which added a universal primer site and UMIs. A single record per CDR3 protein comes from TCRdb applying MiXCR to the 5' RACE reads. The sample carries 250,000 to 300,000 distinct CDR3 sequences, 10% to 15% recorded once. The V and J ends lost 4 bases and 6 bases, in that order; junction bases with no gene match: 7. The CDR3 spans 15 residues. The V gene's germline CDR1 is SGDLS and CDR2 YYNGEE. This sample is drawn from a study of T cells after yellow fever vaccination. Sequenced material: CD4+ T cells sorted from PBMCs, taken 45 days after the yellow fever booster vaccination. This receptor was taken from a man in his thirties or forties who received the YFV17D yellow fever vaccine. The chain joins TRBV9 to TRBJ2-1, with 10 bases fitting TRBD2. Here the CDR3 reads CASSPGLAVFNEQFF. For the CDR3, the DNA is TGTGCCAGCAGCCCCGGACTAGCGGTCTTCAATGAGCAGTTCTTC.